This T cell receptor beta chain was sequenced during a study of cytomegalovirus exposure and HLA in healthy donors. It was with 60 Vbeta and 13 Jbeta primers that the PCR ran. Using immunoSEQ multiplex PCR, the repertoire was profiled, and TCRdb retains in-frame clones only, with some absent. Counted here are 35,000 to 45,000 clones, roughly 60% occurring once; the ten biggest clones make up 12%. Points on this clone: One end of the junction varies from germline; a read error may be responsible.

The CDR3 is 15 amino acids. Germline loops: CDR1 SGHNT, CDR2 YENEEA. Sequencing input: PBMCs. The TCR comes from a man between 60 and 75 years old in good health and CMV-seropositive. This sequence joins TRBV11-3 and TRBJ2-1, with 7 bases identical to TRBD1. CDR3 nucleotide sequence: TGTGCCAGCAGCTTCCCCGGGCGGACAGGTGGTTCCGGGGTCTTC. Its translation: CASSFPGRTGGSGVF.